This TCR beta chain appears in the sequencing data of a study of T cell changes during pregnancy in multiple sclerosis. Germline assignment: CDR1 MDHEN and CDR2 SYDVKM. Deletions cut 3 bases from V and 4 bases from J, with 12 bases between. The CDR3 runs 14 residues. Clones were sequenced by immunoSEQ multiplex PCR, and TCRdb holds only the in-frame ones, with some missing. The sample holds under 40,000 clones, roughly 91% seen once. This receptor was identified in a female donor in good health, enrolled as a control in a pregnancy study. V gene TRBV28 combines with J gene TRBJ1-1, with unresolved D. This specimen consisted of peripheral blood, obtained in the second trimester of pregnancy. CDR3 sequence: CASSFTRSGTEAFF. The CDR3 nucleotides are TGTGCCAGCAGTTTTACAAGGTCAGGCACTGAAGCTTTCTTT.